This T cell receptor (beta chain) was documented in a study of vaccination and CD4 T cells after COVID-19 (dated by TCRdb to between 2021 and 2022). General notes on the study: Six males and four females were included in the convalescent cohort, with two Hispanic individuals, seven Caucasians, two Asians and one multiracial person represented. Overlapping spike peptide pools from SARS-CoV-2 and from the common cold coronaviruses HCoV-NL63, HCoV-OC43 and HCoV-229E were used as culture stimuli. Post-vaccine blood samples were obtained a median of around 74 days after the second vaccine dose, with a range of about 13 to 250 days. An earlier paper using these donors assessed, at the TCR clonotype level, memory CD4+ T cell crossreactivity between SARS-CoV-2 and common cold coronavirus spike proteins. Control cultures received a CEFX viral epitope pool as the positive control, an HIV-1 Nef peptide pool as the negative control, or no peptide. Two doses of either the Pfizer-BioNTech BNT162b2 vaccine (n=8) or the Moderna mRNA-1273 vaccine (n=2) were administered to participants. Post-COVID blood samples were collected from convalescent patients a median of roughly 100 days after diagnosis, with a range of about 30 to 180 days. In about 11 COVID-19 convalescent patients and several infection-naive healthy vaccine recipients, the spike-specific CD4+ TCR repertoire before mRNA vaccination was compared with the repertoire after mRNA vaccination.

The label giving this sample's treatment or condition can be read as: roughly 10-day PBMC culture with coronavirus spike peptide pools or control peptides (ViraFEST assay). CD4+ T cells from unexposed donors were collected before the COVID-19 pandemic (2011-2018). The ViraFEST assay was used in the study, in which antigen-specific T cells were expanded with peptide pools and expanded clonotypes were subsequently identified by TCR sequencing. Each well held fewer than 2.5 million PBMCs cultured with 9 to 10 ug/ml peptide pools in IMDM containing around 5% human AB serum and 9.5 to 10 IU/ml IL-2. Half of the culture medium was replaced with fresh IL-2-containing medium on days 3 and 7. After roughly nine days of culture, CD4+ T cells were isolated by negative selection using the EasySep CD4+ T cell isolation kit. Unexposed donor CD4+ T cells were tested for reactivity to SARS-CoV-2 S and N and four common cold coronavirus spike pools, as cell number allowed. Ficoll-Paque Plus gradient centrifugation was used to isolate PBMCs from whole blood, and the isolated PBMCs were then either used fresh or cryopreserved at -140C. Triplicate wells were generally used for each culture condition. Leukapheresis product for the unexposed donors was purchased commercially.

This clonotype was observed a few times. Which antigen it targets is not known. No base qualities exist here, and no much larger clone lies one base off it. What the authors observed across the whole study: Among convalescent patients, a median roughly 90% of the SARS-CoV-2-reactive clones seen after vaccination appeared only after vaccination, which suggests priming specific to the vaccine. Relatively few convalescent patients were included in the study, and early timepoints after natural infection were not analyzed. Nearly all vaccine-specific clones in convalescent patients (304 of 307) were mono-reactive for SARS-CoV-2 spike rather than cross-reactive with common cold coronaviruses. An increase in the median number of SARS-CoV-2-reactive clonotypes from more than 20 after infection to roughly 39 after vaccination was observed, but the change was not found to be significant.

Receptor libraries were prepared by PCR. At the Johns Hopkins FTIC core, DNA from the cultured CD4+ T cells underwent TCR sequencing with the Oncomine TCR Beta short-read assay. Genomic DNA was extracted from the cultured CD4+ T cells with the QIAamp micro DNA kit. Oncomine TCR Beta libraries made from cultured CD4+ T cells were pooled using unique dual indexes and sequenced on an Illumina iSeq 100. As for the authors' bioinformatics: Non-productive sequences were filtered out, and CDR3s that did not start with C, did not end with F or W, or were shorter than 7 amino acids were discarded. The MANAFEST web application identified antigen-specific clonotypes by comparing peptide-stimulated wells against reference wells and other culture wells. For a clone to be called positive, the clone needed an FDR below 0.05, an odds ratio above 5, and a productive frequency above 0.1% in at least two of three replicate wells. Cross-reactive clonotypes were defined as significantly expanded in both SARS-CoV-2 spike wells and at least one common cold coronavirus spike condition. Similarity between CDR3 sequences was evaluated in R version 3.6.1 using Levenshtein distances (stringdist) and unrooted phylogenetic trees (ape). The public reads were run again by TCRdb, first through fastp at Q25 and then through MiXCR, and only productive beta chains were kept. When rows share a CDR3 protein, they turn into one entry using the most common DNA and genes. These V and J calls derive from TCRdb rather than the authors' analysis. For this sample there are roughly 6,700 distinct CDR3 sequences; roughly 31% appear just once. Roughly 40% of the sample comes from the top ten.

Sequenced input: CD4+ T cells from blood, cultured in vitro. The clonotype originates from a human donor in good health.

The DNA is as follows: TGTGCCAGCAGTTCCACACCGGGGGTGGATGGCTACACCTTC. This codes for CASSSTPGVDGYTF. Recombination joined TRBV6-2 or TRBV6-3 with TRBJ1-2, with TRBD1 as a weak D call on 5 bases. Including the terminal cysteine and phenylalanine, the CDR3 comprises 14 residues. Kept here is only the CDR3 DNA, which spans 42 bases and is read in frame from base 1. For CDR1 and CDR2, the germline V gene lists MNHEY and SVGEGT. Between the V and J ends, shortened by 4 bases and 6 bases respectively, the junction contains 15 bases.